The rows below give T cell receptor beta chains drawn from one sample of a study of cytotoxic CD8 clonotypes in ibrutinib-treated CLL. The method was immunoSEQ multiplex PCR; TCRdb's version includes in-frame clones alone and lacks a portion of them. The table has about 130,000 clones, 70% to 90% seen once. The starting material was PBMCs, obtained after 24 months of ibrutinib treatment. The receptors were gathered from a human donor with chronic lymphocytic leukemia. The CDR3 runs from the conserved cysteine through the conserved F or W. D genes are given only for firm matches. Size values are once, few and many counts, or a class for expanded clones, and some rows have none.

clone_size: once
j_call: TRBJ1-2
v_call: TRBV19
d_call: -
cdr3_nt: TGTGCCAGTATAGAGGGGTTCGGCTCAGTCTATGGCTACACCTTC
cdr3_aa: CASIEGFGSVYGYTF

clone_size: -
j_call: TRBJ1-1
v_call: TRBV30
d_call: -
cdr3_nt: TGTGCCTGGAGTGTACCTGGGGTCAACACTGAAGCTTTCTTT
cdr3_aa: CAWSVPGVNTEAFF

clone_size: -
j_call: TRBJ2-3
v_call: TRBV7-8
d_call: TRBD1
cdr3_nt: TGTGCCAGCAGTCACAGGGGCCATGGGGCGGGTACGCAGTATTTT
cdr3_aa: CASSHRGHGAGTQYF

clone_size: -
j_call: TRBJ2-7
v_call: TRBV11-3
d_call: TRBD2
cdr3_nt: TGTGCCAGCAGCTTAACCGCCCTAGCGGGCCAATACGAGCAGTACTTC
cdr3_aa: CASSLTALAGQYEQYF

clone_size: -
j_call: TRBJ2-5
v_call: TRBV6-5
d_call: -
cdr3_nt: TGTGCCAGCAGGGAACCTACTTGGGGCCGAGAGACCCAGTACTTC
cdr3_aa: CASREPTWGRETQYF

clone_size: -
j_call: TRBJ2-2
v_call: TRBV21-1
d_call: -
cdr3_nt: TGTGCCAGCAGCAATCCCGGGACTAGCGGCTTCGGGGAGCTGTTTTTT
cdr3_aa: CASSNPGTSGFGELFF

clone_size: once
j_call: TRBJ2-5
v_call: TRBV7-2
d_call: -
cdr3_nt: TGTGCCAGCAGCTTAAAGGCGGGGCAAGAGACCCAGTACTTC
cdr3_aa: CASSLKAGQETQYF

clone_size: -
j_call: TRBJ2-7
v_call: TRBV7-2
d_call: TRBD2
cdr3_nt: TGTGCCAGCAGCTCGGGGGGACTAGCGGACTACGAGCAGTACTTC
cdr3_aa: CASSSGGLADYEQYF

clone_size: -
j_call: TRBJ1-1
v_call: TRBV29-1
d_call: -
cdr3_nt: TGCAGCGGCCTCAACAGGGCCCCAAACACTGAAGCTTTCTTT
cdr3_aa: CSGLNRAPNTEAFF

clone_size: -
j_call: TRBJ2-1
v_call: TRBV7-9
d_call: -
cdr3_nt: TGTGCCAGCAGCCTAACTGGTACCTACAATGAGCAGTTCTTC
cdr3_aa: CASSLTGTYNEQFF

clone_size: few
j_call: TRBJ2-3
v_call: TRBV9
d_call: -
cdr3_nt: TGTGCCAGCAGCGGGAAAGGCGGGGGCCAAGTCACAGATACGCAGTATTTT
cdr3_aa: CASSGKGGGQVTDTQYF

clone_size: -
j_call: TRBJ1-2
v_call: TRBV28
d_call: -
cdr3_nt: TGTGCCAGCACCCTTTTGCGGGCAGCTAACTATGGCTACACCTTC
cdr3_aa: CASTLLRAANYGYTF

clone_size: -
j_call: TRBJ2-7
v_call: TRBV2
d_call: TRBD1
cdr3_nt: TGTGCCAGCAGGTCCGGGACAGGGATCTACGAGCAGTACTTC
cdr3_aa: CASRSGTGIYEQYF

clone_size: few
j_call: TRBJ1-1
v_call: TRBV10-3
d_call: -
cdr3_nt: TGTGCCATCAGTGTAGGGGCCACACTGAAGAACACTGAAGCTTTCTTT
cdr3_aa: CAISVGATLKNTEAFF

clone_size: -
j_call: TRBJ1-6
v_call: TRBV28
d_call: TRBD1
cdr3_nt: TGTGCCAGCACCGATTTTGGACAGGGGTATAATTCACCCCTCCACTTT
cdr3_aa: CASTDFGQGYNSPLHF

clone_size: -
j_call: TRBJ2-5
v_call: TRBV27
d_call: TRBD2
cdr3_nt: TGTGCCAGCAGTTCCCTAGCGGGGGAGGGTGGCCAAGAGACCCAGTACTTC
cdr3_aa: CASSSLAGEGGQETQYF

clone_size: once
j_call: TRBJ2-4
v_call: TRBV28
d_call: -
cdr3_nt: TGTGCCAGCACCCACGGTGGGTTCACAGCCAAAAACATTCAGTACTTC
cdr3_aa: CASTHGGFTAKNIQYF

clone_size: -
j_call: TRBJ2-7
v_call: TRBV27
d_call: TRBD1
cdr3_nt: TGTGCCAGCAGTTTCCTCGGCAGGGGGCCTGATGAGCAGTACTTC
cdr3_aa: CASSFLGRGPDEQYF

clone_size: -
j_call: TRBJ2-7
v_call: TRBV29-1
d_call: -
cdr3_nt: TGCAGCGTTGACGGCAAAGGGGGAGGGTCCTACGAGCAGTACTTC
cdr3_aa: CSVDGKGGGSYEQYF

clone_size: -
j_call: TRBJ1-5
v_call: TRBV7-8
d_call: TRBD1
cdr3_nt: TGTGCCAGCAGCTTCGACAGGGGAGATCAGCCCCAGCATTTT
cdr3_aa: CASSFDRGDQPQHF

clone_size: medium-sized
j_call: TRBJ2-7
v_call: TRBV7-2
d_call: TRBD2
cdr3_nt: TGTGCCAGCAGCTTAGGACTAGCCACCTACGAGCAGTACTTC
cdr3_aa: CASSLGLATYEQYF

clone_size: -
j_call: TRBJ2-2
v_call: TRBV7-2
d_call: -
cdr3_nt: TGTGCCAGCAGCAATTCCGGGACCGATTCGATGGAGCTGTTTTTT
cdr3_aa: CASSNSGTDSMELFF

clone_size: -
j_call: TRBJ2-7
v_call: TRBV7-9
d_call: -
cdr3_nt: TGTGCCAGCAGCTTAGCGTCGACCGGGACGCGGTCCTACGAGCAGTACTTC
cdr3_aa: CASSLASTGTRSYEQYF

clone_size: -
j_call: TRBJ1-5
v_call: TRBV19
d_call: TRBD1
cdr3_nt: TGTGCCAGTACCGACCGCGCCGGGACAGGGCCCAGGCAGCCCCAGCATTTT
cdr3_aa: CASTDRAGTGPRQPQHF

clone_size: -
j_call: TRBJ2-7
v_call: TRBV4-2
d_call: TRBD2
cdr3_nt: TGTGCCAGCAGCCGGGAACTAGCGGGAGTACCCGAGCAGTACTTC
cdr3_aa: CASSRELAGVPEQYF

clone_size: -
j_call: TRBJ1-3
v_call: TRBV19
d_call: -
cdr3_nt: TGTGCAGTAGGACCAGAGAGGAACACCATATATTTT
cdr3_aa: CAVGPERNTIYF

clone_size: -
j_call: TRBJ2-1
v_call: TRBV28
d_call: -
cdr3_nt: TGTGCCAGCACCACCTACAATGAGCAGTTCTTC
cdr3_aa: CASTTYNEQFF

clone_size: -
j_call: TRBJ1-5
v_call: TRBV28
d_call: -
cdr3_nt: TGTGCCAGCAGTGCAAGGAGCAATCAGCCCCAGCATTTT
cdr3_aa: CASSARSNQPQHF

clone_size: -
j_call: TRBJ2-3
v_call: TRBV6-5
d_call: TRBD2
cdr3_nt: TGTGCCAGCAGTTACCGCAGCGGGGGGGGCACGGGTACGCAGTATTTT
cdr3_aa: CASSYRSGGGTGTQYF

clone_size: once
j_call: TRBJ2-2
v_call: TRBV28
d_call: -
cdr3_nt: TGTGCCAGCACCCCCCTTCACACCGGGGAGCTGTTTTTT
cdr3_aa: CASTPLHTGELFF

clone_size: few
j_call: TRBJ1-1
v_call: TRBV4-3
d_call: -
cdr3_nt: TGCGCCAGCGGGGACAAAAACACTGAAGCTTTCTTT
cdr3_aa: CASGDKNTEAFF

clone_size: -
j_call: TRBJ1-5
v_call: TRBV18
d_call: -
cdr3_nt: TGTGCCAGCTCACCGCAGACCGGGCAGAATCAGCCCCAGCATTTT
cdr3_aa: CASSPQTGQNQPQHF

clone_size: -
j_call: TRBJ1-2
v_call: TRBV28
d_call: -
cdr3_nt: TGTGCCAGCATACGGCAGGCTGGTGGAGGCTACACCTTC
cdr3_aa: CASIRQAGGGYTF

clone_size: few
j_call: TRBJ2-2
v_call: TRBV28
d_call: -
cdr3_nt: TGTGCCAGCAGTTTAAACAGGGAGCTGTTTTTT
cdr3_aa: CASSLNRELFF

clone_size: -
j_call: TRBJ2-5
v_call: TRBV7-7
d_call: -
cdr3_nt: TGTGCTAGCAGCCCTAGCGCCGAGGGGGAGACCCAGTACTTC
cdr3_aa: CASSPSAEGETQYF

clone_size: -
j_call: TRBJ2-7
v_call: TRBV7-8
d_call: -
cdr3_nt: TGTGCCAGCAGCTTAGGTTCCGGACAAGATTACGAGCAGTACTTC
cdr3_aa: CASSLGSGQDYEQYF

clone_size: -
j_call: TRBJ1-4
v_call: TRBV18
d_call: TRBD1
cdr3_nt: TGTGCCAGCTCACCGACATCAGGGGGTCTGATGGAAAAACTGTTTTTT
cdr3_aa: CASSPTSGGLMEKLFF

clone_size: -
j_call: TRBJ1-1
v_call: TRBV6-7
d_call: TRBD1
cdr3_nt: TGTGCCAGCAGGCTCGACAGGGGGCGAAATGAAGCTTTCTTT
cdr3_aa: CASRLDRGRNEAFF

clone_size: -
j_call: TRBJ2-5
v_call: TRBV20-1
d_call: -
cdr3_nt: TGCAGTGCTAGAGCGCTGGAAACCCAGTACTTC
cdr3_aa: CSARALETQYF

clone_size: -
j_call: TRBJ2-7
v_call: TRBV7-9
d_call: TRBD2
cdr3_nt: TGTGCCAGCAGCCCGGGACTAGCTAACGAGCAGTACTTC
cdr3_aa: CASSPGLANEQYF

clone_size: -
j_call: TRBJ2-7
v_call: TRBV6-6
d_call: -
cdr3_nt: TGTGCCAGCAGTTACGGGCAGACCTACGAGCAGTACTTC
cdr3_aa: CASSYGQTYEQYF

clone_size: -
j_call: TRBJ1-3
v_call: TRBV28
d_call: TRBD1
cdr3_nt: TGTGCCAGCAGTTTTTGGGACAGGGTGGGAAACACCATATATTTT
cdr3_aa: CASSFWDRVGNTIYF

clone_size: -
j_call: TRBJ1-1
v_call: TRBV27
d_call: -
cdr3_nt: TGTGCCAGCAGTCCCGGGGGGGTGACTGAAGCTTTCTTT
cdr3_aa: CASSPGGVTEAFF

clone_size: few
j_call: TRBJ1-2
v_call: TRBV5-4
d_call: -
cdr3_nt: TGTGCCAGCAGCTTGTTCGGAGGCTACACCTTC
cdr3_aa: CASSLFGGYTF

clone_size: -
j_call: TRBJ1-2
v_call: TRBV28
d_call: -
cdr3_nt: TGTGCCAGCAGTTTAGATAGGGACTATGGCTACACCTTC
cdr3_aa: CASSLDRDYGYTF

clone_size: -
j_call: TRBJ1-1
v_call: TRBV6-5
d_call: TRBD1
cdr3_nt: TGTGCCAGCAGGCGACAGGGGCGGGGCACTGAAGCTTTCTTT
cdr3_aa: CASRRQGRGTEAFF

clone_size: -
j_call: TRBJ2-1
v_call: TRBV2
d_call: -
cdr3_nt: TGTGCCAGCAGTGAAGCGGGGGGCCGCCCGGGTGTGCAGTTCTTC
cdr3_aa: CASSEAGGRPGVQFF

clone_size: -
j_call: TRBJ2-1
v_call: TRBV5-4
d_call: -
cdr3_nt: TGTGCCAGCCAACTACGGGTCGGTTCCTACAATGAGCAGTTCTTC
cdr3_aa: CASQLRVGSYNEQFF

clone_size: -
j_call: TRBJ2-2
v_call: TRBV10-3
d_call: -
cdr3_nt: TGTGCCATCAGTGACCCTACTAGCCCCGGGGAGCTGTTTTTT
cdr3_aa: CAISDPTSPGELFF

clone_size: once
j_call: TRBJ2-1
v_call: TRBV7-2
d_call: TRBD2
cdr3_nt: TGTGCCAGCAGCTCGGGACTAGCGGGCGCTGCCTACAATGAGCAGTTCTTC
cdr3_aa: CASSSGLAGAAYNEQFF

clone_size: -
j_call: TRBJ2-7
v_call: TRBV28
d_call: -
cdr3_nt: TGTGCCAGCAGTCCTTTCTCCTACGAGCAGTACTTC
cdr3_aa: CASSPFSYEQYF

clone_size: -
j_call: TRBJ1-2
v_call: TRBV7-3
d_call: -
cdr3_nt: TGTGCCAGCAGCCTTGGTCCCAACGTGGCTAACTATGGCTACACCTTC
cdr3_aa: CASSLGPNVANYGYTF

clone_size: few
j_call: TRBJ1-1
v_call: TRBV7-2
d_call: -
cdr3_nt: TGTGCCAGCAGCTTCCGGGGAAGAGAAGCTTTCTTT
cdr3_aa: CASSFRGREAFF